This record concerns one T cell receptor beta chain sequence. This sample stems from a study of T cells in tumors after PD-1 blockade. Study background: Excluded were patients with checkpoint blockade, immunosuppressants, or radiotherapy or other anti-cancer therapy within 4 weeks. During anti-PD-1 treatment, some patients continued daily vismodegib 150 mg. Blood samples averaged around 120,000 templates (range roughly 22,000-260,000) and more than 35,000 unique clonotypes.

The CDR3 totals 10 residues. The germline V gene encodes CDR1 LNHDA and CDR2 SQIVND (reference sequence). The ends were cut back, 11 bases at V and 7 bases at J, with 11 bases in the middle. Measured with immunoSEQ multiplex PCR; TCRdb has only the in-frame clones, and not every one. The table lists around 34,000 clones, about three quarters of them singletons. Genomic DNA template from tumor biopsies or peripheral blood, about 616 ng to 6,500 ng input. This material consisted of PBMCs, taken after anti-PD-1 treatment. The sequence was obtained from a human donor with basal cell carcinoma. The genes are TRBV19 and TRBJ1-2; D unresolved. The CDR3 here is CAGLRGGYTF. For the CDR3, the DNA is TGTGCCGGACTTAGAGGTGGCTACACCTTC.